Listed here are 14 T cell receptor beta chains from one sample, sequenced in a study of blood T cell repertoires in COVID-19. Repertoires were generated with immunoSEQ multiplex PCR, while TCRdb's copy carries only in-frame clones and drops some. This table has 65,000 or so clones, approximately 80% appearing once. The material sequenced was peripheral blood. The receptors originated from a man aged 25-45 years with COVID-19, enrolled during active disease.

This clone has just a few counts. The V and J genes are TRBV10-1 and TRBJ2-7; 11 bases agree with TRBD2. Per germline, CDR1 WNHNN and CDR2 SYGVQD (reference sequence). V shed 4 bases, J shed 5 bases, and the junction held 1 base outside the gene matches. This CDR3 is 13 amino acids long. The CDR3 nucleotides read TGCGCCAGCAGTGGACTAGCGGGGAACGAGCAGTACTTC. Protein product: CASSGLAGNEQYF.

The CDR3 protein is CASNYRDRGFGSYNSPLHF. The CDR3 nucleotides are TGTGCCAGCAACTACCGGGACAGGGGGTTTGGCTCCTATAATTCACCCCTCCACTTT. This sequence joins TRBV7-2 and TRBJ1-6; 11 bases map to TRBD1. V shed 7 bases and J 0 bases; nucleotides not matched to a gene: 11. CDR1 is SGHTA, CDR2 FQGNSA, per germline. The CDR3 consists of 19 residues.

The V call is TRBV2, the J call TRBJ2-7; tentatively, D is TRBD2 (5 bases). Per germline, CDR1 SNHLY and CDR2 FYNNEI. This CDR3 comprises 13 residues. V shed 7 bases and J shed 2 bases, with 12 bases lying between them. The CDR3 DNA reads TGTGCCAGCAACGTCGGGCGGGCCTACGAGCAGTACTTC. This translates into CASNVGRAYEQYF.

V is TRBV28 and J is TRBJ2-7, with D possibly being TRBD1 (5 bases). Germline values: CDR1 MDHEN, CDR2 SYDVKM. Trimming removed 5 bases from V and 8 bases from J, with 22 bases in between. This CDR3 has 15 amino acids. CDR3 amino acids: CASSPRAGHSTQQYF. DNA of the CDR3: TGTGCCAGCAGTCCACGCGCAGGACACTCCACTCAGCAGTACTTC.

This clone was seen once. The chain carries TRBV18 and TRBJ1-4; D perhaps matches TRBD1 (6 bases). V was shortened by 4 bases and J by 1 base, with 10 bases between the two germline ends. The CDR3 sequence is 15 residues long. The germline gives CDR1 KGHSH, CDR2 LQKENI. The CDR3, as DNA: TGTGCCAGCTCACGGTCACAGGGAACTAATGAAAAACTGTTTTTT. Amino acids: CASSRSQGTNEKLFF.

The chain has TRBV30 and TRBJ1-2; 7 bases are shared with TRBD1. The CDR3 is made up of 14 amino acids. Germline V gene lookup returns CDR1 GTSNPN and CDR2 SVGIG (reference sequence). Losses at the gene ends were 0 bases for V and 4 bases for J; bases not matched to a gene: 5. CDR3 loop: CAWSVGGGSYGYTF. As DNA, the CDR3 is TGTGCCTGGAGTGTTGGAGGGGGCAGCTATGGCTACACCTTC. Full variable domain (remainder filled in from reference TRBV30 and TRBJ1-2): SQTIHQWPATLVQPVGSPLSLECTVEGTSNPNLYWYRQAAGRGLQLLFYSVGIGQISSEVPQNLSASRPQDRQFILSSKKLLLSDSGFYLCAWSVGGGSYGYTFGSGTRLTVV.

This clone was counted a few times. The V call is TRBV6-5, the J call TRBJ2-7, with a weak D call TRBD2 (6 bases). Trimming stripped 2 bases from V and 4 bases from J, with 18 bases between. The CDR3 totals 16 residues. Germline loops: CDR1 MNHEY, CDR2 SVGAGI. The CDR3 sequence: CASSYGVAAREYEQYF. The CDR3 DNA follows: TGTGCCAGCAGTTACGGGGTAGCGGCACGTGAATACGAGCAGTACTTC.

Only one count was recorded for this clone. The genes are TRBV19 and TRBJ2-4; possibly TRBD2 for D (6 bases). V lost 3 bases, J lost 0 bases, and 9 bases lay in between. Germline lookup yields CDR1 LNHDA and CDR2 SQIVND (reference sequence). The CDR3 runs to 15 residues. The CDR3 reads CASSIAGIAKNIQYF. The CDR3 DNA follows: TGTGCCAGTAGTATCGCGGGAATAGCCAAAAACATTCAGTACTTC.

The J gene is TRBJ1-2, the V gene TRBV9; D is perhaps TRBD1 (6 bases). The V and J ends lost 2 bases and 0 bases respectively, with 11 bases between them. CDR3 size: 15 residues. Germline-derived CDR1 and CDR2 are SGDLS and YYNGEE. The CDR3 DNA reads as TGTGCCAGCAGCGTTGTCCCAGGGGCTAACTATGGCTACACCTTC. It is translated as CASSVVPGANYGYTF.

The chain uses TRBV10-1 and TRBJ2-1, with 11 positions matching TRBD2. Germline trimming cut 3 bases from V and 5 bases from J; bases unmatched to any gene: 3. Germline V gene sequence: CDR1 WNHNN, CDR2 SYGVQD (reference sequence). This CDR3 contains 15 residues. CDR3 sequence (DNA): TGCGCCAGCAGTGATGGGACTAGCGGAAACAATGAGCAGTTCTTC. This gives the protein CASSDGTSGNNEQFF.

This chain uses TRBV19 with TRBJ2-3; 12 bases agree with TRBD2. This CDR3 has 16 amino acids. After removal of 5 bases from V and 12 bases from J, the junction contained 15 bases not matched to a gene. In germline, CDR1 is LNHDA, CDR2 SQIVND (reference sequence). CDR3 amino acids: CASSLRPGLAGFRQYF. CDR3 DNA: TGTGCCAGTAGTTTACGACCGGGACTAGCGGGTTTCCGACAGTATTTT.

V is TRBV7-9 and J is TRBJ2-7, with D perhaps matching TRBD1 (6 bases). With 8 bases removed from V and 7 bases from J, the gap between germline ends came to 18 bases. Per germline, CDR1 SEHNR and CDR2 FQNEAQ (reference sequence). This CDR3 has 13 residues. The CDR3 bases are TGTGCCAGCCAGAGGGGGAATCTAGAAGAGCAGTACTTC. It translates to CASQRGNLEEQYF.

The chain has TRBV7-2 and TRBJ1-5, with 9 bases that match TRBD1. CDR3 size: 16 residues. CDR1 is SGHTA, CDR2 FQGNSA, per germline. The trim removed 2 bases at V and 3 bases at J, leaving 5 bases unmatched. The CDR3 DNA is TGTGCCAGCAGCTTATATGACAGGGGGAACAATCAGCCCCAGCATTTT. It specifies CASSLYDRGNNQPQHF.

Relative to its sample, this clone is large. The chain combines TRBV19 with TRBJ2-5; 8 bases match TRBD2. Trimming at V came to 5 bases and at J to 9 bases, leaving 8 bases not matched to a gene. Germline assignment: CDR1 LNHDA and CDR2 SQIVND (reference sequence). The CDR3 contains 13 residues. The CDR3 coding sequence is TGTGCCAGTAGTGGATGGGACGGGGGGGCCCAGTACTTC. Amino acids: CASSGWDGGAQYF.